Shown below are 11 T cell receptor beta chains from a single sample sequenced in a study of PD-L1 blockade in urothelial cancer. Time point defined: peripheral blood 6 weeks after treatment start. Using immunoSEQ multiplex PCR, the repertoire was profiled, and TCRdb retains in-frame clones only, with some absent. The table includes 25,000 to 35,000 clones, around 80% detected once. The sequenced sample was PBMCs, obtained around atezolizumab (anti-PD-L1) treatment. These receptors were collected from a man aged 70-80 years with urothelial cancer.

The CDR3 nucleotides read TGTGCCAGCAGTTTGACAGGGGAAGGAGGCTACACCTTC. Its translation: CASSLTGEGGYTF. V usage is TRBV9 and J usage is TRBJ1-2, with 8 bases that match TRBD1. The V segment lost 5 bases and the J segment 8 bases; nucleotides outside the gene matches: 8. The CDR3 length is 13 residues. CDR1 is SGDLS and CDR2 is YYNGEE in the germline V gene.

The chain couples TRBV18 to TRBJ2-1, with D maybe TRBD2 (7 bases). V was cut by 0 bases and J by 7 bases, with 16 bases left in between. CDR3 length equals 16 residues. Per germline, CDR1 KGHSH and CDR2 LQKENI. The CDR3 DNA sequence: TGTGCCAGCTCACCACCGCGGGGCGGGGGCATAAATGAGCAGTTCTTC. Its protein is CASSPPRGGGINEQFF. The full variable domain, completed using reference TRBV18 and TRBJ2-1, is NAGVMQNPRHLVRRRGQEARLRCSPMKGHSHVYWYRQLPEEGLKFMVYLQKENIIDESGMPKERFSAEFPKEGPSILRIQQVVRGDSAAYFCASSPPRGGGINEQFFGPGTRLTVL.

In its sample, this clone was seen a few times. This sequence joins TRBV2 and TRBJ1-1; TRBD1 is a possible D gene (5 bases). Trimming took off 4 bases at V and 7 bases at J, with 13 bases between the two ends. Per germline, CDR1 SNHLY and CDR2 FYNNEI. This CDR3 spans 13 amino acids. CDR3 amino acids: CASSAGGFDEAFF. CDR3 coding DNA: TGTGCCAGCAGTGCGGGGGGATTTGATGAAGCTTTCTTT.

The gene calls are TRBV28 and TRBJ1-2, with D maybe TRBD1 (5 bases). V lost 10 bases to trimming and J lost 4 bases, with 13 bases between them. The CDR3 is 12 amino acids. CDR1 is MDHEN, CDR2 SYDVKM, per germline. CDR3 DNA sequence: TGTGCCACCCGGGGGGGTGGCTATGGCTACACCTTC. It translates to CATRGGGYGYTF.

The chain employs TRBV5-1 and TRBJ2-3; 8 bases align to TRBD1. The CDR3 covers 15 residues. Germline V gene data show CDR1 as SGHRS and CDR2 as YFSETQ. The trim removed 0 bases at V and 5 bases at J, leaving 5 bases unmatched. The CDR3 region is CASSLDQGAGDTQYF. The CDR3 DNA reads as TGCGCCAGCAGCTTGGACCAGGGGGCAGGAGATACGCAGTATTTT.

J is TRBJ1-1 and V is TRBV21-1. TRBV21-1 is a known pseudogene. The CDR3 runs 12 residues. CDR3: CASSNFKLFAFF. CDR3 DNA: TGTGCCAGCAGCAATTTTAAACTATTCGCTTTCTTT.

V gene TRBV29-1 combines with J gene TRBJ1-1; D might be TRBD1 (6 bases). Germline V gene sequence: CDR1 SQVTM, CDR2 ANQGSEA. The CDR3 loop spans 14 amino acids. Between the trimmed V and J ends, which lost 7 bases and 4 bases, there was a span of 19 bases. CDR3 amino acids: CSARERGSGTEAFF. In DNA, the CDR3 is TGCAGCGCCCGAGAGAGGGGGTCGGGCACTGAAGCTTTCTTT.

The chain carries TRBV2 and TRBJ1-5; D is uncertain. Trimming removed 6 bases from V and 3 bases from J, with 9 bases in between. This CDR3 region has 13 residues. In germline, CDR1 is SNHLY, CDR2 FYNNEI. The CDR3 DNA sequence: TGTGCCAGCAGCGCGACATTCAATCAGCCCCAGCATTTT. This encodes CASSATFNQPQHF.

This chain connects TRBV2 to TRBJ2-1; 7 bases map to TRBD1. After removal of 6 bases from V and 3 bases from J, the junction contained 5 bases not matched to a gene. The CDR3 extends over 14 amino acids. Germline V gene data show CDR1 as SNHLY and CDR2 as FYNNEI. The CDR3 DNA reads as TGTGCCAGCAGGACAGGGAGTGGCTACAATGAGCAGTTCTTC. This gives the protein CASRTGSGYNEQFF.

The rearrangement uses TRBV5-5 and TRBJ1-1, with D maybe TRBD1 (5 bases). The germline V and J ends were trimmed by 1 base and 7 bases, with 11 bases remaining between them. CDR3 length: 13 amino acids. Germline CDR1 and CDR2: SGHKS and YYEKEE (reference sequence). The CDR3 DNA is TGTGCCAGCAGCTTGTGGGGGGAGCTTGAAGCTTTCTTT. The encoded protein is CASSLWGELEAFF.

The DNA of the CDR3 is TGCGCCAGCAGCAGGACCGGGACTAGCGGGGGGGAGCAGTTCTTC. Amino acids: CASSRTGTSGGEQFF. The chain couples TRBV5-1 to TRBJ2-1; 15 bases align to TRBD2. Trimming at V came to 4 bases and at J to 10 bases, leaving 6 bases not matched to a gene. The CDR3 covers 15 residues. Germline values: CDR1 SGHRS, CDR2 YFSETQ. Supplemented by reference TRBV5-1 and TRBJ2-1, the full variable domain reads KAGVTQTPRYLIKTRGQQVTLSCSPISGHRSVSWYQQTPGQGLQFLFEYFSETQRNKGNFPGRFSGRQFSNSRSEMNVSTLELGDSALYLCASSRTGTSGGEQFFGPGTRLTVL.